Below are 21 T cell receptor beta chains sequenced from a single sample in a study of Ad26.COV2.S vaccination and SARS-CoV-2 variants. Measured with immunoSEQ multiplex PCR; TCRdb has only the in-frame clones, and not every one. The sample includes 300,000 to 500,000 clones, about 85% seen only once; the top ten take under 3.5%. The sample's treatment: over 15 received Ad26.COV2.S at low or high dose, single or two shots; 5 received placebo; per-sample allocation not given. Sampling happened 63 days after the first vaccine or placebo injection. Sequenced material: peripheral blood, taken in a trial of Ad26.COV2.S vaccine versus placebo. The receptor set was obtained from a person aged 18-60 years who received the Ad26.COV2.S COVID-19 vaccine or a placebo.

The chain is built from TRBV29-1 and TRBJ1-2, with D possibly matching TRBD1 (5 bases). The CDR3 covers 16 residues. V dropped 4 bases and J dropped 6 bases, with 24 bases sitting between them. The germline V gene has CDR1 SQVTM and CDR2 ANQGSEA. CDR3 residues: CSVGISSGAPLHGYTF. CDR3 sequence (DNA): TGCAGCGTTGGAATAAGTTCTGGGGCGCCGCTCCATGGCTACACCTTC.

The V gene is TRBV6-2 or TRBV6-3, the J gene TRBJ1-1; no clear D gene. The CDR3 runs to 12 residues. V lost 2 bases and J 8 bases, leaving 9 bases between the germline ends. Germline V lookup: CDR1 MNHEY, CDR2 SVGEGT. The CDR3 loop reads CASSYGRSEAFF. DNA for the CDR3: TGTGCCAGCAGTTACGGGAGATCGGAAGCTTTCTTT.

The rearrangement joins TRBV5-4 to TRBJ1-2; 8 bases map to TRBD1. Germline CDR1 and CDR2: SGHNT and YYREEE (reference sequence). The CDR3 is 16 amino acids. V lost 4 bases to trimming and J lost 8 bases; unmatched junction nucleotides: 16. CDR3 amino acids: CASSTRRVQGALGYTF. The CDR3 coding sequence is TGTGCCAGCAGCACCCGGAGAGTTCAGGGGGCGCTCGGCTACACCTTC.

The chain joins TRBV4-1 to TRBJ1-5; no reliable D call. Between the trimmed V and J ends, which lost 1 base and 11 bases, there was a span of 15 bases. This CDR3 has 14 amino acids. Looked up from germline, CDR1 is MGHRA and CDR2 is YSYEKL. The CDR3 loop reads CASSQGWLFGTQHF. CDR3 DNA sequence: TGCGCCAGCAGCCAAGGCTGGCTTTTCGGGACCCAGCATTTT.

This clone showed up just a few times. The chain has TRBV2 and TRBJ1-2; TRBD1 matches 9 bases. Germline CDR1 reads SNHLY; CDR2 reads FYNNEI. V shed 6 bases and J 5 bases; nucleotides not matched to a gene: 7. The length of the CDR3 is 14 residues. CDR3 sequence: CASSPTGGGYGYTF. CDR3 DNA: TGTGCCAGCAGCCCGACAGGGGGAGGATATGGCTACACCTTC.

This chain uses TRBV6-6 with TRBJ1-4; D uncertain. Germline V gene lookup returns CDR1 MNHNY and CDR2 SVGAGI (reference sequence). Trimming removed 3 bases at V and 3 bases at J, with 8 bases between. This CDR3 is 14 amino acids long. The DNA for the CDR3 is TGTGCCAGCAGTTATTCCAGTGCTAATGAAAAACTGTTTTTT. Residues: CASSYSSANEKLFF.

The genes are TRBV5-1 and TRBJ2-7, with no clear D. The germline gives CDR1 SGHRS, CDR2 YFSETQ. The CDR3 has 13 residues. The V and J ends lost 1 base and 4 bases respectively, with 9 bases between them. This chain's CDR3 is CASSLNRVYEQYF. CDR3 DNA: TGCGCCAGCAGCTTGAACCGGGTTTACGAGCAGTACTTC.

The chain has TRBV5-1 and TRBJ1-1; D call uncertain. Germline assignment: CDR1 SGHRS and CDR2 YFSETQ. The CDR3 is 15 residues long. V gave up 3 bases and J gave up 1 base, with 13 bases separating them. As DNA, the CDR3 is TGCGCCAGCAGCTGGCTGGCCAGCGGGAACACTGAAGCTTTCTTT. Translation: CASSWLASGNTEAFF.

The rearrangement links TRBV2 to TRBJ1-5, with D possibly TRBD1 on 6 matching bases. Germline V gene lookup returns CDR1 SNHLY and CDR2 FYNNEI. The CDR3 loop spans 14 amino acids. V lost 5 bases, J lost 5 bases, and 13 bases lay in between. This chain's CDR3 is CASSSQGHYQPQHF. The CDR3 region has the DNA TGTGCCAGCAGTTCACAGGGTCACTATCAGCCCCAGCATTTT.

This chain connects TRBV2 to TRBJ1-1; TRBD1 aligns across 7 bases. This CDR3 has 14 amino acids. J was trimmed by 4 bases and V by 7 bases; bases with no gene match: 9. Germline loops: CDR1 SNHLY, CDR2 FYNNEI. The CDR3 spells CASIWGQRSTEAFF. CDR3 nucleotides: TGTGCCAGCATTTGGGGACAGCGGAGCACTGAAGCTTTCTTT.

The chain has TRBV6-5 and TRBJ2-1; TRBD2 agrees at 12 bases. CDR3 length equals 15 residues. Germline assignment: CDR1 MNHEY and CDR2 SVGAGI. V lost 5 bases and J lost 5; bases outside the gene matches: 4. The CDR3 sequence: CASSPSGGDDNEQFF. CDR3 nucleotide sequence: TGTGCCAGCAGTCCTAGCGGGGGGGACGACAATGAGCAGTTCTTC.

The gene calls are TRBV5-6 and TRBJ1-4; the D is unclear. The CDR3 sequence is 14 residues long. Between the trimmed V and J ends, which lost 4 bases and 4 bases, there was a span of 11 bases. The germline CDR1 and CDR2 sequences are SGHDT and YYEEEE. CDR3 nucleotides: TGTGCCAGCAGCCCCCCAGGCGGTAATGAAAAACTGTTTTTT. Its translation: CASSPPGGNEKLFF.

J is TRBJ1-2 and V is TRBV4-1, with 7 bases lining up with TRBD1. Germline loops: CDR1 MGHRA, CDR2 YSYEKL. V was pared by 1 base and J by 2 bases, with 7 bases of the junction left unmatched. The CDR3 loop spans 16 amino acids. This CDR3 reads CASSQGPGQANYGYTF. In nucleotides, the CDR3 is TGCGCCAGCAGCCAAGGGCCTGGACAGGCGAACTATGGCTACACCTTC.

V and J are TRBV19 and TRBJ1-2, with a possible D match to TRBD1 (5 bases). V was shortened by 5 bases and J by 8 bases, with 15 bases between the two germline ends. The CDR3 has 13 amino acids. Germline loops: CDR1 LNHDA, CDR2 SQIVND (reference sequence). The CDR3: CASSFDSRLGYTF. For the CDR3, the DNA is TGTGCCAGTAGTTTCGACAGCCGCCTAGGCTACACCTTC.

V and J are TRBV11-3 and TRBJ1-4; 9 nucleotides line up with TRBD1. This CDR3 has 17 amino acids. V was clipped by 1 base and J by 3 bases; unmatched bases: 6. Germline CDR1 reads SGHNT; CDR2 reads YENEEA. DNA for the CDR3: TGTGCCAGCAGCTTAGCCACAGGGGGCGCGGCTAATGAAAAACTGTTTTTT. It codes for CASSLATGGAANEKLFF. Using reference TRBV11-3 and TRBJ1-4 for the parts outside the CDR3, the full variable domain is EAGVVQSPRYKIIEKKQPVAFWCNPISGHNTLYWYLQNLGQGPELLIRYENEEAVDDSQLPKDRFSAERLKGVDSTLKIQPAELGDSAVYLCASSLATGGAANEKLFFGSGTQLSVL.

The chain carries TRBV6-5 and TRBJ2-1, with 13 nucleotides matching TRBD2. Unmatched junction bases numbered 4, after V lost 7 bases and J lost 4 bases. Germline V gives CDR1 MNHEY, CDR2 SVGAGI. This CDR3 is built from 15 residues. The CDR3 DNA reads as TGTGCCAGCAAGACTAGCGGGGGGTATTACAATGAGCAGTTCTTC. This gives the protein CASKTSGGYYNEQFF.

The chain employs TRBV5-4 and TRBJ2-1; D call uncertain. The V end was cut by 4 bases, the J end by 8 bases, with 25 bases between. CDR1 is SGHNT, CDR2 YYREEE, per germline (reference sequence). The CDR3 spans 17 residues. Here the CDR3 reads CASSPQADVGLWDEQFF. CDR3 nucleotide sequence: TGTGCCAGCAGCCCCCAGGCCGACGTAGGGCTTTGGGATGAGCAGTTCTTC.

The rearrangement uses TRBV15 and TRBJ2-2; D might be TRBD1 (5 bases). This CDR3 has 15 residues. Trimming took 0 bases from V and 0 from J, leaving 5 bases between them. Germline V CDR1 and CDR2: LNHNV, YYDKDF (reference sequence). The DNA for the CDR3 is TGTGCCACCAGCAGAGAACAGGCGAACACCGGGGAGCTGTTTTTT. Amino acid sequence: CATSREQANTGELFF. The full variable domain, completed using reference TRBV15 and TRBJ2-2, is DAMVIQNPRYQVTQFGKPVTLSCSQTLNHNVMYWYQQKSSQAPKLLFHYYDKDFNNEADTPDNFQSRRPNTSFCFLDIRSPGLGDTAMYLCATSREQANTGELFFGEGSRLTVL.

This clone occurred once. V gene TRBV2 combines with J gene TRBJ1-1; perhaps TRBD1 as D (5 bases). Germline CDR1 reads SNHLY; CDR2 reads FYNNEI. The length of the CDR3 is 14 residues. V was shortened by 7 bases and J by 7 bases, with 19 bases between the two germline ends. The CDR3 bases are TGTGCCAGCATCTTAGGGGTGGGAAGGAGTGAAGCTTTCTTT. As protein: CASILGVGRSEAFF.

The V gene is TRBV27, the J gene TRBJ1-1; no reliable D call. Germline CDR1 MNHEY, CDR2 SMNVEV (reference sequence). Trimming stripped 0 bases from V and 3 bases from J, with 5 bases between. The length of the CDR3 is 13 residues. The chain's CDR3 is CASSLSADTEAFF. In DNA form, the CDR3 reads TGTGCCAGCAGTTTATCGGCGGACACTGAAGCTTTCTTT.

As concerns this clone: The same CDR3 also results from other DNA sequences found in this sample. The chain is built from TRBV7-9 and TRBJ1-2; 8 nucleotides agree with TRBD1. V lost 5 bases to trimming and J lost 5 bases; unmatched junction nucleotides: 4. This CDR3 region has 13 residues. Germline V gene sequence: CDR1 SEHNR, CDR2 FQNEAQ (reference sequence). The CDR3 loop is CASSQDRVYGYTF. Written as DNA, the CDR3 is TGTGCCAGCAGCCAGGACAGGGTATATGGCTACACCTTC.